This TCR beta chain was recorded in a study of tumor and adjacent non-tumor tissue in lung cancer. In the study overall: Each sample yielded 4 million to 4.5 million productive TCRbeta reads on average.

The germline gives CDR1 LGHNA, CDR2 YNFKEQ. The CDR3 extends over 17 amino acids. No cell sorting was done before RNA was extracted from the tissue. Distant lung tissue was collected more than 3 cm away from the tumor edge. The library came from three nested PCR rounds adapted from ARM-PCR protocols. TCRdb processed the multiplex PCR reads anew with MiXCR; each CDR3 protein has one entry. Of more than 75,000 distinct CDR3 sequences listed, about 80% are singletons. Sequencing was carried out using distant non-tumor lung tissue. The chain joins TRBV4-2 to TRBJ2-3, with D possibly TRBD1 on 6 matching bases. The receptor was isolated from a man in his 60s with small cell lung cancer. CDR3 protein: CASSQVQQGGCTDTQYF. In DNA form, the CDR3 reads TGTGCAAGTAGCCAAGTTCAACAGGGTGGGTGTACAGATACGCAGTATTTT.